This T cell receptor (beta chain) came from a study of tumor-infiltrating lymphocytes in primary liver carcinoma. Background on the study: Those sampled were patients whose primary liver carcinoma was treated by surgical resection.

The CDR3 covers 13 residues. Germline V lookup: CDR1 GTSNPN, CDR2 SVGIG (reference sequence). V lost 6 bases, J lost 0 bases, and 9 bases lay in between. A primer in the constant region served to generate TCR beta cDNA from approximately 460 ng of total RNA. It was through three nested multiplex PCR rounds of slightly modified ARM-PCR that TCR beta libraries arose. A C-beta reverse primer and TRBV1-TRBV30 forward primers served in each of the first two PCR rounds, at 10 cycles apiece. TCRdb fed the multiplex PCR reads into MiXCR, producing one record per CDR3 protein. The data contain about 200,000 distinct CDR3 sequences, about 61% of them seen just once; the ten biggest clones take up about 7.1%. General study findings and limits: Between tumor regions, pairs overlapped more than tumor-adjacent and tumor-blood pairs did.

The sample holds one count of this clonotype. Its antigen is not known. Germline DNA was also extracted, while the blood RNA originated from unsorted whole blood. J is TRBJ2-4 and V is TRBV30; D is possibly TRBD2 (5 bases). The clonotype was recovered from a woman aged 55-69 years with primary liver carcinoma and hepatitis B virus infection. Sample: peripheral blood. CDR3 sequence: CACLSGAKNIQYF. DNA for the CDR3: TGTGCCTGTCTCAGCGGAGCCAAAAACATTCAGTACTTC.